The 7 T cell receptor beta chains in this list originate from one sample, sequenced in a study of T cells in Graves' hyperthyroidism and ophthalmopathy. Amplified TCR beta CDR3 regions came from RNA transcripts. TCR CDR3 regions were first amplified by RT-PCR with HTBI primers. TCRdb analysed the multiplex PCR reads with MiXCR anew, one entry per CDR3 protein. This table has some 340,000 distinct CDR3 sequences, around 15% appearing once. Sequenced: blood. These receptors all come from a woman between 40 and 50 years old with Graves' ophthalmopathy.

This clonotype was counted ten times or more. The gene calls are TRBV5-5 and TRBJ2-7; no clear D. The CDR3 length is 11 residues. CDR1 and CDR2 (germline): SGHKS, YYEKEE (reference sequence). Trimming took 2 bases from V and 2 from J, leaving 2 bases between them. This CDR3 is CASSLAYEQYF. CDR3 sequence (DNA): TGTGCCAGCAGCTTAGCCTACGAGCAGTACTTC.

The chain employs TRBV4-2 and TRBJ2-1, with D perhaps TRBD2 (5 bases). The germline gives CDR1 LGHNA, CDR2 YNFKEQ. The germline V and J ends were trimmed by 3 bases and 8 bases, with 14 bases remaining between them. The CDR3 is made up of 14 amino acids. CDR3 bases: TGTGCCAGCAGCCAGACTACTAGATTGGATGAGCAGTTCTTC. Its protein is CASSQTTRLDEQFF.

In this sample, this clonotype turned up many times. The chain is built from TRBV28 and TRBJ2-5; 9 bases are a match to TRBD1. The CDR3 spans 14 residues. Germline V gene data show CDR1 as MDHEN and CDR2 as SYDVKM. Trimming removed 6 bases from V and 10 bases from J; junction bases left unmatched: 12. CDR3 bases: TGTGCCAGCAGGCCGCCGGGACAGGGAGGGGTCCAGTACTTC. This translates into CASRPPGQGGVQYF.

Of note for this clonotype: A much larger clone lies one base from this, so it may be a read error. The chain combines TRBV7-9 with TRBJ2-7; TRBD2 agrees at 10 bases. The DNA end is more similar to TRBJ2-1, so the J call may be wrong. This CDR3 has 15 amino acids. Per germline, CDR1 SEHNR and CDR2 FQNEAQ (reference sequence). The CDR3 spells CASSSGLAASYEQFF. CDR3 bases: TGTGCCAGCAGCTCCGGACTAGCGGCCTCCTACGAGCAGTTCTTC.

This clonotype has just a few counts. This chain links TRBV30 with TRBJ2-7; weak D call: TRBD2 (5 bases). V was shortened by 1 base and J by 3 bases, with 13 bases between the two germline ends. The CDR3 sequence is 14 residues long. The germline CDR1 and CDR2 sequences are GTSNPN and SVGIG (reference sequence). The CDR3 spells CAWSATRADYEQYF. DNA for the CDR3: TGTGCCTGGAGTGCCACGCGAGCGGACTACGAGCAGTACTTC.

This clonotype was seen ten or more times. The chain is built from TRBV12-3 or TRBV12-4 and TRBJ2-7; maybe TRBD1 (6 bases). V shed 8 bases and J shed 0 bases, with 11 bases lying between them. This CDR3 region has 13 residues. The CDR3 is CASRPGHSYEQYF. The CDR3 coding sequence is TGTGCCAGCCGTCCGGGACACTCCTACGAGCAGTACTTC.

This clonotype was counted only a few times. This chain uses TRBV2 with TRBJ1-1; a possible D gene is TRBD1 (5 bases). The V gene's germline CDR1 is SNHLY and CDR2 FYNNEI. Trimming took 7 bases from V and 1 from J, leaving 16 bases between them. This CDR3 is built from 15 residues. CDR3 sequence: CASTSTGTANTEAFF. CDR3 DNA: TGTGCCAGCACTTCAACCGGGACGGCGAACACTGAAGCTTTCTTT.